This TCR beta chain derives from a study of blood T cell repertoires in COVID-19. As originally analysed: Nucleated cell counts were estimated from reference gene primer amplification. The protocol was immunoSEQ multiplex PCR, while the TCRdb copy is restricted to in-frame clones and leaves out a portion. That table is the source of V, J and clone size, and D and trimming were worked out from the DNA. In the table there are over 100,000 clones, 83% of which are singletons. The CDR3 has 15 residues. Germline CDR1 GTSNPN, CDR2 SVGIG (reference sequence). With 4 bases clipped from V and 8 bases from J, the junction kept 11 bases outside the gene matches.

The receptor comes from a woman aged 60-75 years with acute or convalescent COVID-19. The sample comprised peripheral blood. The chain couples TRBV30 to TRBJ2-1; 10 nucleotides match TRBD2. The CDR3 DNA reads as TGTGCCTGGATAACCGGGACTAGCGTTCAAGATGAGCAGTTCTTC. This encodes CAWITGTSVQDEQFF.